These 16 T cell receptor beta chains share one sample of origin, sequenced in a study of T cells in Graves' hyperthyroidism and ophthalmopathy. Amplification of TCR beta CDR3 regions was performed using RNA transcripts as template. First-round RT-PCR targeting the TCR CDR3 was performed with the HTBI primer set. From the multiplex PCR reads, TCRdb called clonotypes with MiXCR, one entry per CDR3 protein. The sample shows hundreds of thousands of distinct CDR3 sequences, 20% to 25% of them seen only once. The specimen was blood. Source of these receptors: a man in his fifties or sixties with Graves' hyperthyroidism.

This clonotype was detected only a few times. The chain has TRBV6-2 or TRBV6-3 and TRBJ2-7; 11 positions agree with TRBD2. Germline CDR1 reads MNHEY; CDR2 reads SVGEGT. The CDR3 extends over 15 amino acids. V gave up 0 bases and J gave up 6 bases; unmatched junction bases: 4. CDR3 in amino acids: CASSYSTSGSSEQYF. CDR3 DNA sequence: TGTGCCAGCAGTTACTCTACTAGCGGGAGCTCCGAGCAGTACTTC.

With respect to this clonotype: An end of the junction differs from the germline gene, which may be a read error. The J gene is TRBJ2-3, the V gene TRBV28; 12 positions match TRBD2. The CDR3 has 18 amino acids. CDR1 and CDR2 (germline): MDHEN, SYDVKM. The CDR3 protein is CASSSFLKLAGGTGTQYF. The CDR3 coding sequence is TGTGCCAGCAGCTCCTTTTTAAAACTAGCGGGGGGCACAGGTACGCAGTATTTT.

This clonotype has more than one count but fewer than ten. This chain uses TRBV27 with TRBJ1-1, with unresolved D. CDR3 length equals 14 residues. Trimming cost V 3 bases and J 1 base, with 9 bases left between them. Looked up from germline, CDR1 is MNHEY and CDR2 is SMNVEV (reference sequence). CDR3 DNA sequence: TGTGCCAGCAGTTTTGTTGGAGGGAACACTGAAGCTTTCTTT. Protein: CASSFVGGNTEAFF.

The V and J genes are TRBV11-2 and TRBJ2-7; 12 positions agree with TRBD2. The junction had 7 bases not matched to a gene; V was cut back by 5 bases and J by 2 bases. Germline V gene sequence: CDR1 SGHAT, CDR2 FQNNGV. The CDR3 contains 16 residues. CDR3 in DNA: TGTGCCAGCAGCGTAGGTTCTAGCGGGAGGGCCTACGAGCAGTACTTC. It specifies CASSVGSSGRAYEQYF.

This clonotype was counted between two and nine times. The chain is built from TRBV3-1 and TRBJ2-2; TRBD2 is a possible D gene (6 bases). The CDR3 runs 16 residues. Germline V CDR1 and CDR2: LGHDT, YNNKEL (reference sequence). V lost 8 bases and J lost 0, with 16 bases in between. CDR3 sequence (DNA): TGTGCCAGCCTGCCGGGGGAGACGACGAACACCGGGGAGCTGTTTTTT. As protein: CASLPGETTNTGELFF. The whole variable domain, remainder taken from reference TRBV3-1 and TRBJ2-2, is DTAVSQTPKYLVTQMGNDKSIKCEQNLGHDTMYWYKQDSKKFLKIMFSYNNKELIINETVPNRFSPKSPDKAHLNLHINSLELGDSAVYFCASLPGETTNTGELFFGEGSRLTVL.

This clonotype was observed a handful of times. The gene calls are TRBV12-3 or TRBV12-4 and TRBJ1-2; no definite D call. The CDR3 contains 15 residues. Trimming stripped 6 bases from V and 4 bases from J, with 18 bases between. The DNA for the CDR3 is TGTGCCAGCAGACCAACCCTAGGACTCGCCTATGGCTACACCTTC. Its translation: CASRPTLGLAYGYTF.

This clonotype occurred many times. The CDR3 sequence: CASSLTAAETQYF. The CDR3 nucleotides read TGTGCCAGCAGCTTAACAGCAGCAGAGACCCAGTACTTC. The chain couples TRBV7-3 to TRBJ2-5; no reliable D call. This CDR3 spans 13 amino acids. CDR1 is SGHTA and CDR2 is FQGTGA in the germline V gene. Trimming took off 0 bases at V and 4 bases at J, with 6 bases between the two ends.

V and J are TRBV2 and TRBJ2-5; D is perhaps TRBD1 (6 bases). In germline, CDR1 is SNHLY, CDR2 FYNNEI. V dropped 4 bases and J dropped 6 bases, with 9 bases sitting between them. CDR3 size: 12 residues. The CDR3 is CASSVDRQTQYF. CDR3 nucleotide sequence: TGTGCCAGCAGTGTCGACAGGCAGACCCAGTACTTC.

This rearrangement joins TRBV29-1 to TRBJ2-1, with D perhaps assigned TRBD1 or TRBD2 (5 bases each). This CDR3 contains 16 residues. Germline V gene sequence: CDR1 SQVTM, CDR2 ANQGSEA. V was clipped by 1 base and J by 3 bases, with 16 bases between them. CDR3 nucleotides: TGCAGCGTTGAAGGTGGCTGGGGGTCAAACTACAATGAGCAGTTCTTC. Encoded protein: CSVEGGWGSNYNEQFF.

This clonotype turned up a few times. CDR3 nucleotides: TGTGCCAGCAGTCCCGACTACACCTACAATGAGCAGTTCTTC. Its translation is CASSPDYTYNEQFF. J is TRBJ2-1 and V is TRBV27, with D perhaps matching TRBD2 (5 bases). CDR3 length: 14 amino acids. Per the germline V gene, CDR1 is MNHEY and CDR2 is SMNVEV (reference sequence). Trimming pared 5 bases from V and 2 bases from J, leaving 10 bases between.

This chain links TRBV6-1 with TRBJ2-2, with D uncertain. The CDR3 contains 14 residues. The ends were cut back, 5 bases at V and 4 bases at J, with 11 bases in the middle. The germline V gene encodes CDR1 MNHNS and CDR2 SASEGT. CDR3 sequence reads: CASSRETSTGELFF. The CDR3 nucleotides are TGTGCCAGCAGTCGCGAGACAAGCACCGGGGAGCTGTTTTTT.

There are many counts of this clonotype. J is TRBJ2-7 and V is TRBV10-2; tentatively, D is TRBD1 or TRBD2 (6 bases each). The CDR3 covers 16 residues. V was shortened by 0 bases and J by 3 bases, with 15 bases between the two germline ends. Germline-derived CDR1 and CDR2 are WSHSY and SAAADI. CDR3 sequence (DNA): TGCGCCAGCAGTGAGTCTTCGGGCAGGGGAGGCTACGAGCAGTACTTC. Amino acids: CASSESSGRGGYEQYF.

This chain uses TRBV18 with TRBJ2-1, with 8 bases that match TRBD2. CDR1 and CDR2 (germline): KGHSH, LQKENI. The J segment lost 8 bases and the V segment lost 6 bases, leaving 9 bases of the junction unmatched. This CDR3 is 14 amino acids long. CDR3 DNA: TGTGCCAGCTCCGAAACGGCTAGCGGGCATGAGCAGTTCTTC. Amino acids: CASSETASGHEQFF.

This chain links TRBV28 with TRBJ1-2; TRBD1 agrees at 8 bases. Germline V gene data show CDR1 as MDHEN and CDR2 as SYDVKM. J gave up 5 bases and V 10 bases, and 9 bases lay outside the gene matches. This CDR3 contains 13 residues. The CDR3 is CATDRALNYGYTF. In DNA form, the CDR3 reads TGTGCCACGGACAGGGCCCTTAATTATGGCTACACCTTC.

This clonotype has just a few counts. The genes are TRBV19 and TRBJ2-3, with a tentative D call TRBD1 (6 bases). CDR1 is LNHDA, CDR2 SQIVND, per germline (reference sequence). V was trimmed by 6 bases and J by 1 base, leaving 14 bases between them. The CDR3 extends over 15 amino acids. This CDR3 is CASRDPEGGTDTQYF. In nucleotides, the CDR3 is TGTGCCAGTAGGGACCCCGAGGGGGGCACAGATACGCAGTATTTT. The full variable domain, in which reference TRBV19 and TRBJ2-3 provide the parts outside the CDR3, is DGGITQSPKYLFRKEGQNVTLSCEQNLNHDAMYWYRQDPGQGLRLIYYSQIVNDFQKGDIAEGYSVSREKKESFPLTVTSAQKNPTAFYLCASRDPEGGTDTQYFGPGTRLTVL.

This clonotype was detected only a few times. The rearrangement links TRBV5-1 to TRBJ2-3; 7 bases fit TRBD2. This CDR3 has 14 amino acids. The J segment lost 6 bases and the V segment lost 5 bases, leaving 9 bases of the junction unmatched. Germline V gene sequence: CDR1 SGHRS, CDR2 YFSETQ. The DNA for the CDR3 is TGCGCCAGCAGGGGCGGGAGTTTGAGGGATACGCAGTATTTT. Translation: CASRGGSLRDTQYF.